A single sample gave rise to the 29 T cell receptor beta chains below, sequenced in a study of cytomegalovirus exposure and HLA in healthy donors. PCR used 60 Vbeta primers and 13 Jbeta primers. The repertoire was sequenced with immunoSEQ multiplex PCR; TCRdb's copy has only in-frame clones and lacks some. In all, the sample yields 150,000 to 200,000 clones. Material for sequencing was PBMCs. These TCRs come from a young man in good health and CMV-seronegative.

This chain uses TRBV25-1 with TRBJ2-3; TRBD2 agrees at 11 bases. The CDR3 has 15 residues. V was pared by 3 bases and J by 6 bases, with 5 bases of the junction left unmatched. CDR1 MGHDK and CDR2 SYGVNS come from the germline V gene. CDR3 in amino acids: CASSDLAGGGDTQYF. CDR3 bases: TGTGCCAGCAGTGATCTAGCGGGGGGTGGGGATACGCAGTATTTT.

This chain uses TRBV19 with TRBJ2-7; 9 positions agree with TRBD1. J gave up 3 bases and V 5 bases, and 8 bases lay outside the gene matches. CDR1 is LNHDA, CDR2 SQIVND, per germline (reference sequence). The CDR3 loop spans 15 amino acids. This chain's CDR3 is CASSPSDRGGYEQYF. CDR3 DNA sequence: TGTGCCAGTAGTCCCTCGGACAGGGGAGGCTACGAGCAGTACTTC.

The chain combines TRBV2 with TRBJ1-5, with D uncertain. The CDR3 extends over 16 amino acids. Trimming took 3 bases from V and 6 from J, leaving 18 bases between them. The germline V gene encodes CDR1 SNHLY and CDR2 FYNNEI. DNA for the CDR3: TGTGCCAGCAGTGATCGTCGGACTGGAGGTGGTCAGCCCCAGCATTTT. Amino acid sequence: CASSDRRTGGGQPQHF.

The J gene is TRBJ2-1, the V gene TRBV7-6; 14 nucleotides match TRBD2. This CDR3 is 19 amino acids long. Trimming removed 1 base from V and 0 bases from J; junction bases left unmatched: 5. Germline CDR1 and CDR2: SGHVS and FNYEAQ. CDR3 sequence: CASSLGLAGGPSSYNEQFF. The CDR3 DNA reads as TGTGCCAGCAGCTTAGGACTAGCGGGGGGGCCGAGCTCCTACAATGAGCAGTTCTTC. Supplemented by reference TRBV7-6 and TRBJ2-1, the full variable domain reads GAGVSQSPRYKVTKRGQDVALRCDPISGHVSLYWYRQALGQGPEFLTYFNYEAQQDKSGLPNDRFSAERPEGSISTLTIQRTEQRDSAMYRCASSLGLAGGPSSYNEQFFGPGTRLTVL.

V is TRBV30 and J is TRBJ1-1, with D unclear. The CDR3 has 11 amino acids. V was pared by 4 bases and J by 1 base, with 4 bases between. The germline V gene encodes CDR1 GTSNPN and CDR2 SVGIG (reference sequence). The CDR3, as DNA: TGTGCCTGGAATCAGAACACTGAAGCTTTCTTT. Encoded protein: CAWNQNTEAFF. The complete variable domain, with remaining parts taken from reference TRBV30 and TRBJ1-1, reads SQTIHQWPATLVQPVGSPLSLECTVEGTSNPNLYWYRQAAGRGLQLLFYSVGIGQISSEVPQNLSASRPQDRQFILSSKKLLLSDSGFYLCAWNQNTEAFFGQGTRLTVV.

The gene calls are TRBV11-3 and TRBJ1-4; D might be TRBD1 (6 bases). CDR1 is SGHNT, CDR2 YENEEA, per germline. The V gene lost 5 bases and the J gene lost 4 bases, with 17 bases spanning the gap. The CDR3 has 16 amino acids. Here the CDR3 DNA reads TGTGCCAGCAGCCCAGGGGCGAGTGACTTTAATGAAAAACTGTTTTTT. Protein: CASSPGASDFNEKLFF.

The chain couples TRBV2 to TRBJ2-3; 9 bases fit TRBD1. The CDR3 spans 17 residues. With 5 bases clipped from V and 0 bases from J, the junction kept 9 bases outside the gene matches. The germline V gene encodes CDR1 SNHLY and CDR2 FYNNEI. CDR3 nucleotide sequence: TGTGCCAGCAGTTTCGGGACAGGGTCTTCTAGCACAGATACGCAGTATTTT. Its translation: CASSFGTGSSSTDTQYF.

The chain is built from TRBV29-1 and TRBJ1-2; no clear D. V gave up 6 bases and J gave up 12 bases, with 20 bases separating them. The CDR3 is 12 amino acids. The V gene's germline CDR1 is SQVTM and CDR2 ANQGSEA. CDR3 amino acids: CSVSPGLDVNTF. CDR3 DNA: TGCAGCGTCTCCCCCGGGTTAGATGTCAACACCTTC.

The chain joins TRBV7-9 to TRBJ2-1; D might be TRBD1 (6 bases). The CDR3 runs to 12 residues. The germline V gene has CDR1 SEHNR and CDR2 FQNEAQ (reference sequence). The ends were cut back, 4 bases at V and 7 bases at J, with 8 bases in the middle. The CDR3 coding sequence is TGTGCCAGCAGCTCCCAGGGGAATGAGCAGTTCTTC. Protein product: CASSSQGNEQFF.

The chain employs TRBV10-2 and TRBJ2-2; possible D gene TRBD1, 6 bases. Looked up from germline, CDR1 is WSHSY and CDR2 is SAAADI. The V gene lost 2 bases and the J gene lost 6 bases, with 10 bases spanning the gap. There are 14 residues in the CDR3. For the CDR3, the DNA is TGCGCCAGCAGTGAGCCGGGACACGCCGGGGAGCTGTTTTTT. It encodes CASSEPGHAGELFF.

CDR3 region: CASSYAVRLYYNEQFF. CDR3 DNA sequence: TGTGCCAGCAGTTACGCAGTCCGTCTGTACTACAATGAGCAGTTCTTC. The chain carries TRBV6-6 and TRBJ2-1, with unresolved D. V gave up 2 bases and J gave up 3 bases, with 14 bases separating them. Germline CDR1 and CDR2: MNHNY and SVGAGI (reference sequence). CDR3 length equals 16 residues.

The V gene is TRBV30, the J gene TRBJ2-7; D might be TRBD1 (6 bases). Trimming left V 1 base short and J 7 bases short, with 14 bases between. The CDR3 consists of 13 residues. Germline loops: CDR1 GTSNPN, CDR2 SVGIG (reference sequence). The CDR3 sequence is CAWSGGLDWEQYF. The CDR3 coding sequence is TGTGCCTGGAGTGGGGGGCTAGACTGGGAGCAGTACTTC.

The rearrangement uses TRBV5-1 and TRBJ1-1; D is perhaps TRBD1 (5 bases). The CDR3 extends over 14 amino acids. Trimming removed 3 bases at V and 3 bases at J, with 12 bases between. Germline V gene sequence: CDR1 SGHRS, CDR2 YFSETQ. CDR3 DNA: TGCGCCAGCAGCTCAGTCGGGGGGGACACTGAAGCTTTCTTT. Protein: CASSSVGGDTEAFF. The full variable domain, completed using reference TRBV5-1 and TRBJ1-1, is KAGVTQTPRYLIKTRGQQVTLSCSPISGHRSVSWYQQTPGQGLQFLFEYFSETQRNKGNFPGRFSGRQFSNSRSEMNVSTLELGDSALYLCASSSVGGDTEAFFGQGTRLTVV.

The chain links TRBV7-2 to TRBJ1-2; D perhaps matches TRBD1 (5 bases). V was pared by 5 bases and J by 5 bases, with 18 bases between. CDR1 and CDR2 from the germline V gene are SGHTA and FQGNSA. The CDR3 consists of 15 residues. The CDR3: CASSPGGRGEYGYTF. The CDR3 bases are TGTGCCAGCAGCCCTGGGGGGAGGGGAGAATATGGCTACACCTTC.

V usage is TRBV6-1 and J usage is TRBJ2-1; 16 bases align to TRBD2. Germline V gene sequence: CDR1 MNHNS, CDR2 SASEGT. J gave up 4 bases and V 4 bases, and 13 bases lay outside the gene matches. The length of the CDR3 is 20 residues. The CDR3 coding sequence is TGTGCCAGCAGTGGCGCGGCGGGACTAGCGGGAGGGAAAGGGTACAATGAGCAGTTCTTC. Translation gives CASSGAAGLAGGKGYNEQFF.

V usage is TRBV5-1 and J usage is TRBJ2-3; 11 bases are a match to TRBD2. The V gene's germline CDR1 is SGHRS and CDR2 YFSETQ. V shed 4 bases and J 2 bases; nucleotides not matched to a gene: 3. The CDR3 loop spans 15 amino acids. The CDR3 protein is CASSEGLADTDTQYF. In nucleotides, the CDR3 is TGCGCCAGCAGCGAGGGACTAGCGGACACAGATACGCAGTATTTT.

The CDR3 DNA reads as TGTGCCAGCAGCTTAGTCGTATCGGGGGTCGGGGAGACCCAGTACTTC. Protein product: CASSLVVSGVGETQYF. V and J are TRBV7-9 and TRBJ2-5; TRBD2 is a possible D gene (6 bases). Trimming stripped 1 base from V and 5 bases from J, with 17 bases between. CDR1 is SEHNR and CDR2 is FQNEAQ in the germline V gene (reference sequence). The CDR3 has 16 amino acids.

Points on this clone: Other nucleotide sequences from this sample produce the same CDR3. The chain joins TRBV18 to TRBJ1-4; the match to TRBD1 covers 7 bases. J was trimmed by 7 bases and V by 6 bases; bases with no gene match: 11. The CDR3 contains 15 residues. Germline V lookup: CDR1 KGHSH, CDR2 LQKENI. The CDR3 protein is CASSLTGRGGEKLFF. In DNA, the CDR3 is TGTGCCAGCTCGCTGACAGGGAGAGGGGGTGAAAAACTGTTTTTT.

The genes are TRBV10-1 and TRBJ1-1, with TRBD1 identical over 8 bases. The germline CDR1 and CDR2 sequences are WNHNN and SYGVQD (reference sequence). The V gene end was trimmed by 5 bases and the J gene end by 4 bases; junction bases not matched to a gene: 6. The CDR3 length is 14 residues. The CDR3 sequence: CASSLETGGTEAFF. The CDR3, as DNA: TGCGCCAGCAGTTTGGAAACAGGGGGCACTGAAGCTTTCTTT.

For this clone: Other DNA sequences of this sample code for an identical CDR3. This chain joins TRBV18 and TRBJ2-1; 7 bases fit TRBD2. Looked up from germline, CDR1 is KGHSH and CDR2 is LQKENI. V trimming: 1 base; J trimming: 2 bases; junction bases outside the gene matches: 5. The CDR3 contains 16 residues. The CDR3 spells CASSPRAGATYNEQFF. Here the CDR3 DNA reads TGTGCCAGCTCACCACGCGCGGGAGCGACCTACAATGAGCAGTTCTTC.

The chain carries TRBV6-5 and TRBJ1-1; D unclear. The CDR3 spans 14 residues. Germline CDR1 is MNHEY and CDR2 is SVGAGI. V was clipped by 2 bases and J by 5 bases, with 12 bases between them. CDR3 loop: CASSYAGYSTEAFF. The DNA of the CDR3 is TGTGCCAGCAGTTACGCGGGGTACAGTACTGAAGCTTTCTTT.

The rearrangement joins TRBV9 to TRBJ1-1; 9 nucleotides match TRBD1. Germline values: CDR1 SGDLS, CDR2 YYNGEE. CDR3 size: 15 residues. The ends lost 3 bases at V and 4 bases at J; junction bases unmatched: 7. CDR3 nucleotides: TGTGCCAGCAGCGGAGCCGGACAGGGGAGCACTGAAGCTTTCTTT. It yields the protein CASSGAGQGSTEAFF.

The chain recombines TRBV10-3 with TRBJ2-3; 9 positions agree with TRBD1. The CDR3 is 15 amino acids. The germline gives CDR1 ENHRY, CDR2 SYGVKD. The ends lost 6 bases at V and 2 bases at J; junction bases unmatched: 6. The CDR3 DNA sequence: TGTGCCATCAGAAGACAGGGGGAAAACACAGATACGCAGTATTTT. This gives the protein CAIRRQGENTDTQYF.

This chain joins TRBV18 and TRBJ2-1; a weak D match, TRBD1 (6 bases). Trimming shortened V by 3 bases and J by 5 bases, and 14 bases separated the two germline ends. Germline V CDR1 and CDR2: KGHSH, LQKENI. This CDR3 comprises 15 residues. This CDR3 is CASSPGQLGHNEQFF. CDR3 bases: TGTGCCAGCTCACCTGGACAGCTGGGCCACAATGAGCAGTTCTTC.

The chain employs TRBV19 and TRBJ1-5; 7 bases fit TRBD1. Germline lookup yields CDR1 LNHDA and CDR2 SQIVND (reference sequence). J gave up 2 bases and V 3 bases, and 4 bases lay outside the gene matches. The CDR3 contains 15 residues. In DNA form, the CDR3 reads TGTGCCAGTAGTATTAACGGACAGGGCAATCAGCCCCAGCATTTT. This codes for CASSINGQGNQPQHF.

This chain joins TRBV5-1 and TRBJ2-3, with 10 bases fitting TRBD2. CDR1 and CDR2 from the germline V gene are SGHRS and YFSETQ. J gave up 0 bases and V 5 bases, and 3 bases lay outside the gene matches. This CDR3 region has 15 residues. The CDR3 spells CASRQLAGSTDTQYF. The CDR3 DNA is TGCGCCAGCAGGCAACTAGCGGGAAGCACAGATACGCAGTATTTT. The full variable domain, its missing parts supplied by reference TRBV5-1 and TRBJ2-3, is KAGVTQTPRYLIKTRGQQVTLSCSPISGHRSVSWYQQTPGQGLQFLFEYFSETQRNKGNFPGRFSGRQFSNSRSEMNVSTLELGDSALYLCASRQLAGSTDTQYFGPGTRLTVL.

This chain connects TRBV11-2 to TRBJ2-7; 7 bases fit TRBD2. V lost 1 base and J lost 5; bases outside the gene matches: 8. Germline V gene data show CDR1 as SGHAT and CDR2 as FQNNGV. CDR3 length equals 15 residues. The chain's CDR3 is CASSLAGQGGHEQYF. CDR3 in DNA: TGTGCCAGCAGCTTAGCTGGTCAGGGAGGGCACGAGCAGTACTTC.

The rearrangement uses TRBV6-4 and TRBJ2-1; possibly TRBD1 for D (5 bases). CDR3 length: 15 residues. Germline lookup yields CDR1 MRHNA and CDR2 SNTAGT. Trimming cost V 5 bases and J 0 bases, with 11 bases left between them. The CDR3 DNA reads TGTGCCAGCAGTCCTGACAGAGACTCCTACAATGAGCAGTTCTTC. Its translation: CASSPDRDSYNEQFF.

The chain carries TRBV5-1 and TRBJ2-3, with D possibly matching TRBD2 (6 bases). The CDR3 runs to 14 residues. Per the germline V gene, CDR1 is SGHRS and CDR2 is YFSETQ. Trimming shortened V by 4 bases and J by 2 bases, and 11 bases separated the two germline ends. The CDR3: CASSLGTPTDTQYF. CDR3 nucleotide sequence: TGCGCCAGCAGCCTGGGGACTCCCACAGATACGCAGTATTTT.